The rows below give T cell receptor beta chains drawn from one sample of a study of cytomegalovirus exposure and HLA in healthy donors. TCRdb keeps only in-frame clones here, not all; method: immunoSEQ multiplex PCR. Among fewer than 200,000 clones listed, about 70% were seen once. Material for sequencing was PBMCs. The source is a woman aged 40 to 50 in good health and CMV-seropositive. The CDR3 runs from the conserved cysteine through the conserved F or W. The size field is filled for only some rows; it gives once, few, many or a size class.

clone size: NA
V gene: TRBV27
CDR3 protein: CASSTSGLGYTF

clone size: NA
V gene: TRBV6-5
CDR3 protein: CASSYEGGGYPF

clone size: NA
V gene: TRBV5-1
CDR3 protein: CASSSTGKTDTQYF

clone size: once
V gene: TRBV4-2
CDR3 protein: CASSQAPQAGNEQFF

clone size: NA
V gene: TRBV5-6
CDR3 protein: CASSKQGYGYGYTF

clone size: NA
V gene: TRBV18
CDR3 protein: CASSPWTSGTYNEQFF

clone size: NA
V gene: TRBV5-4
CDR3 protein: CASSLGGVQLMNTEAFF

clone size: NA
V gene: TRBV11-3
CDR3 protein: CAPPRGGTSYEQYF

clone size: few
V gene: TRBV6-4
CDR3 protein: CASSDPKGIANYGYTF

clone size: few
V gene: TRBV18
CDR3 protein: CASSSSGGPSTDTQYF

clone size: NA
V gene: TRBV4-3
CDR3 protein: CASSQGQASYNEQFF

clone size: few
V gene: TRBV18
CDR3 protein: CASSPPSGGGSNQPQHF

clone size: few
V gene: TRBV5-6
CDR3 protein: CASSLRGGQGTDTQYF

clone size: few
V gene: TRBV7-9
CDR3 protein: CASSDSSYEQYF

clone size: NA
V gene: TRBV18
CDR3 protein: CASSPREDTGELFF

clone size: NA
V gene: TRBV7-2
CDR3 protein: CASSTNSGQGTFF

clone size: NA
V gene: TRBV25-1
CDR3 protein: CASSGWTGSSSGYTF

clone size: NA
V gene: TRBV19
CDR3 protein: CASVRQGLNTEAFF

clone size: NA
V gene: TRBV9
CDR3 protein: CASSVDRGGWTDTQYF

clone size: NA
V gene: TRBV19
CDR3 protein: CASSIAAADYEQYF

clone size: NA
V gene: TRBV4-3
CDR3 protein: CASSLRTGDPFFVNGYTF

clone size: few
V gene: TRBV4-3
CDR3 protein: CASSQDRRTGELFF

clone size: few
V gene: TRBV27
CDR3 protein: CASYPYGTGQPQHF

clone size: NA
V gene: TRBV6-1
CDR3 protein: CASDREYYNEQFF

clone size: NA
V gene: TRBV10-3
CDR3 protein: CAIAELAGGNNEQFF